Listed here are 10 T cell receptor beta chains from one sample, sequenced in a study of blood T cell repertoires in COVID-19. Using immunoSEQ multiplex PCR, the repertoire was profiled, and TCRdb retains in-frame clones only, with some absent. The repertoire holds under 300,000 clones, with around 87% as singletons. The sequenced material came from PBMCs or T cells enriched from blood (not recorded which). The receptors here all came from a woman aged 18-29 years who had recovered from COVID-19.

V usage is TRBV28 and J usage is TRBJ2-2; TRBD2 agrees at 14 bases. V lost 2 bases and J lost 6; bases outside the gene matches: 2. Germline V gene sequence: CDR1 MDHEN, CDR2 SYDVKM. The CDR3 sequence is 16 residues long. CDR3 amino acids: CASSLATSGGAGELFF. CDR3 in DNA: TGTGCCAGCAGTTTAGCGACTAGCGGGGGGGCCGGGGAGCTGTTTTTT.

The chain is built from TRBV5-1 and TRBJ1-2, with 7 bases that match TRBD1. Germline V gene sequence: CDR1 SGHRS, CDR2 YFSETQ. After removal of 0 bases from V and 8 bases from J, the junction contained 10 bases not matched to a gene. There are 15 residues in the CDR3. CDR3 nucleotides: TGCGCCAGCAGCTTGGACGGGACAGTCTCGTTAGGCTACACCTTC. Residues: CASSLDGTVSLGYTF.

The V gene is TRBV2, the J gene TRBJ1-1, with D hard to call. V lost 2 bases, J lost 1 base, and 5 bases lay in between. Germline CDR1 SNHLY, CDR2 FYNNEI. This CDR3 is built from 13 residues. The CDR3 region has the DNA TGTGCCAGCAGTGAACTCCGGAACACTGAAGCTTTCTTT. This codes for CASSELRNTEAFF.

The V gene is TRBV5-4, the J gene TRBJ1-2; TRBD1 might be the D (6 bases). Germline V gives CDR1 SGHNT, CDR2 YYREEE (reference sequence). This CDR3 is 15 amino acids long. Trimming took 4 bases from V and 2 from J, leaving 15 bases between them. The CDR3 DNA follows: TGTGCCAGCAGCGTCGAACCAAGGGGGAACTATGGCTACACCTTC. Residues: CASSVEPRGNYGYTF.

This chain links TRBV2 with TRBJ2-7, with 14 bases that match TRBD2. CDR3 length: 16 residues. V was clipped by 2 bases and J by 2 bases; unmatched bases: 2. Germline assignment: CDR1 SNHLY and CDR2 FYNNEI. In nucleotides, the CDR3 is TGTGCCAGCAGTGAACCGACTAGCGGGGGGGCCTACGAGCAGTACTTC. Residues: CASSEPTSGGAYEQYF.

CDR3 protein: CASSLFADSGYTF. The CDR3 DNA is TGTGCCAGCAGTTTATTTGCAGACTCTGGCTACACCTTC. The V call is TRBV27, the J call TRBJ1-2; D remains ambiguous. CDR3 size: 13 residues. Germline CDR1 reads MNHEY; CDR2 reads SMNVEV (reference sequence). Trimming removed 1 base at V and 7 bases at J, with 10 bases between.

The chain links TRBV6-5 to TRBJ1-2; TRBD1 matches 10 bases. After removal of 6 bases from V and 6 bases from J, the junction contained 4 bases not matched to a gene. There are 13 residues in the CDR3. Germline V gene sequence: CDR1 MNHEY, CDR2 SVGAGI. CDR3 nucleotides: TGTGCCAGCAGGGTTGGACAGGGGGATGGCTACACCTTC. Translated, it gives CASRVGQGDGYTF.

The chain recombines TRBV27 with TRBJ1-2, with 7 bases matching TRBD1. CDR3 length: 14 residues. Germline V lookup: CDR1 MNHEY, CDR2 SMNVEV (reference sequence). The trim removed 3 bases at V and 7 bases at J, leaving 8 bases unmatched. This chain's CDR3 is CASSLGRGLGGYTF. The CDR3 DNA is TGTGCCAGCAGTTTGGGCAGGGGGTTGGGTGGCTACACCTTC.

Turning to this clone: The junction and the germline gene differ at one end; a read error may be behind it. The gene calls are TRBV5-4 and TRBJ1-5, with TRBD1 as a possible D gene (5 bases). Germline CDR1 reads SGHNT; CDR2 reads YYREEE (reference sequence). The length of the CDR3 is 14 residues. CDR3 amino acids: CASNLTETEQPQHF. The CDR3 DNA is TGTGCCAGCAACTTGACAGAGACAGAACAGCCCCAGCATTTT. Full variable domain (remainder filled in from reference TRBV5-4 and TRBJ1-5): ETGVTQSPTHLIKTRGQQVTLRCSSQSGHNTVSWYQQALGQGPQFIFQYYREEENGRGNFPPRFSGLQFPNYSSELNVNALELDDSALYLCASNLTETEQPQHFGDGTRLSIL.

This clone was recorded only once. This chain joins TRBV6-5 and TRBJ2-5; possibly TRBD2 for D (6 bases). CDR1 MNHEY and CDR2 SVGAGI come from the germline V gene. Trimming removed 6 bases at V and 9 bases at J, with 17 bases between. The CDR3 length is 13 residues. The CDR3: CASSLAGWGAQYF. CDR3 coding DNA: TGTGCCAGCAGCCTAGCAGGATGGGGGGCCCAGTACTTC.